The rows below give T cell receptor beta chains drawn from one sample of a study of cytomegalovirus exposure and HLA in healthy donors. The repertoire was sequenced with immunoSEQ multiplex PCR; TCRdb's copy has only in-frame clones and lacks some. In the table there are some 150,000 clones, around 80% of which are singletons. Material for sequencing was PBMCs. Receptors were obtained from a woman in her 30s in good health and CMV-seropositive. Each CDR3 is given with its conserved first and last residue. A D gene is named only where the DNA matches it firmly. Size is omitted from some rows. Given values are once, few, many or a class for expanded clones.

cdr3_nt	cdr3_aa	v_call	j_call	clone_size	d_call
TGTGCCACCAGCACAGGATCAAGTCAGCCCCAGCATTTT	CATSTGSSQPQHF	TRBV15	TRBJ1-5	NA	NA
TGTGCCAGCAGCTTAGGGACAGGGGTCGTCGATGGCTACACCTTC	CASSLGTGVVDGYTF	TRBV7-2	TRBJ1-2	NA	TRBD1
TGTGCCAGCATAGAGGGGGGGCGCACCGGGGAGCTGTTTTTT	CASIEGGRTGELFF	TRBV28	TRBJ2-2	NA	NA
TGTGCCAGCAGCTTGGGACAGCTTACCGGGGAGCTGTTTTTT	CASSLGQLTGELFF	TRBV5-4	TRBJ2-2	NA	NA
TGCACCAGCAGCCAGGCATTAAGGACTACTCAAGAGACCCAGTACTTC	CTSSQALRTTQETQYF	TRBV1	TRBJ2-5	once	NA
TGTGCCAGCAGCTTGCGGGACAGGGAATCCTTTGGCTACACCTTC	CASSLRDRESFGYTF	TRBV5-4	TRBJ1-2	NA	TRBD1
TGTGCCAGCAGCTTAAACCAGGGGGAGACTGAAGCTTTCTTT	CASSLNQGETEAFF	TRBV7-9	TRBJ1-1	NA	TRBD1
TGTGCCTGGACCTTAGGGGACAGAAGAAATGAAAAACTGTTTTTT	CAWTLGDRRNEKLFF	TRBV30	TRBJ1-4	NA	TRBD1
TGTGCCATCAGTCTAGAGGCAGGGGGGAGCTATGGCTACACCTTC	CAISLEAGGSYGYTF	TRBV10-3	TRBJ1-2	NA	TRBD1
TGTGCCAGCAGTGAACACCACAGCTCCTACAATGAGCAGTTCTTC	CASSEHHSSYNEQFF	TRBV6-4	TRBJ2-1	NA	NA
TGTGCCAGCAGTTCGGGACTAGAGGGCGAGACCCAGTACTTC	CASSSGLEGETQYF	TRBV6-5	TRBJ2-5	once	TRBD2
TGCGCCAGCAGCCCGAGCGGGGCAAACACCGGGGAGCTGTTTTTT	CASSPSGANTGELFF	TRBV5-1	TRBJ2-2	NA	TRBD2
TGTGCCAGCAGTGGACAGGTTGCGGCTGGGGCCAACGTCCTGACTTTC	CASSGQVAAGANVLTF	TRBV6-6	TRBJ2-6	NA	TRBD1
TGTGCCAGCAGCTCTACGACAGGGGGGTACACCTTC	CASSSTTGGYTF	TRBV7-2	TRBJ1-2	once	TRBD1
TGTGCCAGCAGTTTACAGGGAGGGGAGGAAAAACTGTTTTTT	CASSLQGGEEKLFF	TRBV2	TRBJ1-4	few	NA
TGTGCCAGCAGCTTAGACAGACGTGGGGCCAACGTCCTGACTTTC	CASSLDRRGANVLTF	TRBV7-2	TRBJ2-6	few	NA
TGTGCCAGCAGTTTATTTGGGGTCGGAGGGGAACAGTACTTC	CASSLFGVGGEQYF	TRBV28	TRBJ2-7	NA	NA
TGTGCCAGTAGTATAGGGGGGGAGTCTCCCCCCCAGCATTTT	CASSIGGESPPQHF	TRBV19	TRBJ1-5	NA	NA
TGTGCCAGCAGCATTGACAGCATGCATTCACCCCTCCACTTT	CASSIDSMHSPLHF	TRBV5-6	TRBJ1-6	NA	NA
TGCGCCAGCAGCTTGGTAGGACAGCGACAAGAGACCCAGTACTTC	CASSLVGQRQETQYF	TRBV5-1	TRBJ2-5	NA	NA
TGTGCCAGCAGCGGGGCTAGCGGGATTGGCTCCTACGAGCAGTACTTC	CASSGASGIGSYEQYF	TRBV13	TRBJ2-7	once	TRBD2
TGTGCCAGCTCGCCGACCCGGGACAGGGGGCGAAGTGGCTATGGCTACACCTTC	CASSPTRDRGRSGYGYTF	TRBV18	TRBJ1-2	NA	TRBD1
TGTGCCAGCAGCGTAGAGTGGCAGGGCAATGGCTACACCTTC	CASSVEWQGNGYTF	TRBV9	TRBJ1-2	NA	NA
TGTGCCAGCAGACCCGGACTCGCAGGGGGGATCTACGAGCAGTACTTC	CASRPGLAGGIYEQYF	TRBV27	TRBJ2-7	NA	NA
TGTGCCAGCAGCTTAGGTCAGGGGAGCACTGAAGCTTTCTTT	CASSLGQGSTEAFF	TRBV7-9	TRBJ1-1	few	NA
TGTGCCAGCAGTACGGATAGCGGGAGAACAGGCAATGAGCAGTTCTTC	CASSTDSGRTGNEQFF	TRBV13	TRBJ2-1	NA	TRBD2
TGTGCCAGCAGCTTAGGACAGGGCCATAATTCACCCCTCCACTTT	CASSLGQGHNSPLHF	TRBV7-2	TRBJ1-6	NA	TRBD1
TGCGCCAGCAGCTCTACAACTAATGAAAAACTGTTTTTT	CASSSTTNEKLFF	TRBV5-1	TRBJ1-4	once	NA
TGTGCCAGCAGCGTATCCCCGGCAGGGAATGAAAAACTGTTTTTT	CASSVSPAGNEKLFF	TRBV9	TRBJ1-4	NA	NA
TGTGCCTGGAATAAGGGGAACTCACCCCTCCACTTT	CAWNKGNSPLHF	TRBV30	TRBJ1-6	NA	NA
TGTGCCACCAGTCGAGGGACAGGGGTTCAGCCCCAGCATTTT	CATSRGTGVQPQHF	TRBV15	TRBJ1-5	NA	TRBD1
TGCGCCAGCAGCCAAGAAGCGGCGGGGGGTTACAATGAGCAGTTCTTC	CASSQEAAGGYNEQFF	TRBV4-1	TRBJ2-1	NA	TRBD2
TGTGCCAGCAGCTTAGATATTGCGGGAAGGTCCGAGCAGTACTTC	CASSLDIAGRSEQYF	TRBV11-2	TRBJ2-7	NA	NA
TGTGCCAGCAGCCCAGAGGAATGGGGCCAGCCCCAGCATTTT	CASSPEEWGQPQHF	TRBV9	TRBJ1-5	NA	NA
TGTGCCAGCAGCCATAACCGACAGACGTTTGATGGTGGCTACACCTTC	CASSHNRQTFDGGYTF	TRBV7-2	TRBJ1-2	NA	NA
TGTGCCAGCAGTTTTGGGGGGGGGCTCAACTATGGCTACACCTTC	CASSFGGGLNYGYTF	TRBV27	TRBJ1-2	NA	NA
TGTGCCAGCAGCTTATCCCGACAGGGGGCTGGGGCCCGTGCCAAAAACATTCAGTACTTC	CASSLSRQGAGARAKNIQYF	TRBV7-8	TRBJ2-4	NA	TRBD1
TGTGCCAGCTCCTCCGGGACAGTTTCTGGAAACACCATATATTTT	CASSSGTVSGNTIYF	TRBV9	TRBJ1-3	NA	TRBD1
TGTGCCAGCAGCTTGGCGGTGGGCCAGCCCCAGCATTTT	CASSLAVGQPQHF	TRBV5-6	TRBJ1-5	NA	NA
TGTTCCAGCAGCTTTACAGGGGGCTATACTGAAGCTTTCTTT	CSSSFTGGYTEAFF	TRBV7-9	TRBJ1-1	NA	TRBD1
TGTGCCAGCAGTTTAAACAGGGCTCAGCCCCAGCATTTT	CASSLNRAQPQHF	TRBV27	TRBJ1-5	once	NA
TGTGCCAGCAGCTTAGCGCCCTCTAGATACGTCCACAATGAGCAGTTCTTC	CASSLAPSRYVHNEQFF	TRBV7-8	TRBJ2-1	NA	NA
TGCGCCAGCAGCCAAGGCAGTGACAATGAGCAGTTCTTC	CASSQGSDNEQFF	TRBV4-3	TRBJ2-1	NA	NA
TGCGCCAGCAGCCAGAGGGACAGGGGGACAGATACGCAGTATTTT	CASSQRDRGTDTQYF	TRBV4-3	TRBJ2-3	once	TRBD1
TGTGCCAGCAGCTTGGCTTCTCAGGGGAACACTGAAGCTTTCTTT	CASSLASQGNTEAFF	TRBV5-4	TRBJ1-1	once	NA
TGCGCCAGCAGCTTAAGGGACAGGGGGAGGCCCTACGAGCAGTACTTC	CASSLRDRGRPYEQYF	TRBV5-1	TRBJ2-7	NA	TRBD1
TGTGCCAGCAGGAGTACAGGGAGTGGGTCAGAAAAACTGTTTTTT	CASRSTGSGSEKLFF	TRBV7-2	TRBJ1-4	NA	NA
TGTGCCAGCAGTTCTACCCAAAGCTCCTATAATTCACCCCTCCACTTT	CASSSTQSSYNSPLHF	TRBV28	TRBJ1-6	once	NA
TGTGCCTGGAGTAATGGAGGGATCTCCTACGAGCAGTACTTC	CAWSNGGISYEQYF	TRBV30	TRBJ2-7	NA	NA
TGTGCCTGGAGTTTGTTTAGGAGCGGAGGCTACACCTTC	CAWSLFRSGGYTF	TRBV30	TRBJ1-2	NA	NA
TGTGCCAGCAGTTACGGTGGGGGCATGGTGGACACTGAAGCTTTCTTT	CASSYGGGMVDTEAFF	TRBV6-5	TRBJ1-1	NA	NA
TGTGCCAGCGTAGTGGGGAGCTTGTACACCGGGGAGCTGTTTTTT	CASVVGSLYTGELFF	TRBV6-1	TRBJ2-2	few	NA
TGTGCCAGCAGCTTAAATCCGGGGGAGTATTCACCCCTCCACTTT	CASSLNPGEYSPLHF	TRBV7-2	TRBJ1-6	NA	NA
TGTGCCAGCATTAACCTACAGGGCGAAGCTTTCTTT	CASINLQGEAFF	TRBV6-5	TRBJ1-1	NA	NA
TGTGCCAGCAGTTTCGGGGACAGGGGGACCGGGGAGCTGTTTTTT	CASSFGDRGTGELFF	TRBV6-5	TRBJ2-2	NA	TRBD1